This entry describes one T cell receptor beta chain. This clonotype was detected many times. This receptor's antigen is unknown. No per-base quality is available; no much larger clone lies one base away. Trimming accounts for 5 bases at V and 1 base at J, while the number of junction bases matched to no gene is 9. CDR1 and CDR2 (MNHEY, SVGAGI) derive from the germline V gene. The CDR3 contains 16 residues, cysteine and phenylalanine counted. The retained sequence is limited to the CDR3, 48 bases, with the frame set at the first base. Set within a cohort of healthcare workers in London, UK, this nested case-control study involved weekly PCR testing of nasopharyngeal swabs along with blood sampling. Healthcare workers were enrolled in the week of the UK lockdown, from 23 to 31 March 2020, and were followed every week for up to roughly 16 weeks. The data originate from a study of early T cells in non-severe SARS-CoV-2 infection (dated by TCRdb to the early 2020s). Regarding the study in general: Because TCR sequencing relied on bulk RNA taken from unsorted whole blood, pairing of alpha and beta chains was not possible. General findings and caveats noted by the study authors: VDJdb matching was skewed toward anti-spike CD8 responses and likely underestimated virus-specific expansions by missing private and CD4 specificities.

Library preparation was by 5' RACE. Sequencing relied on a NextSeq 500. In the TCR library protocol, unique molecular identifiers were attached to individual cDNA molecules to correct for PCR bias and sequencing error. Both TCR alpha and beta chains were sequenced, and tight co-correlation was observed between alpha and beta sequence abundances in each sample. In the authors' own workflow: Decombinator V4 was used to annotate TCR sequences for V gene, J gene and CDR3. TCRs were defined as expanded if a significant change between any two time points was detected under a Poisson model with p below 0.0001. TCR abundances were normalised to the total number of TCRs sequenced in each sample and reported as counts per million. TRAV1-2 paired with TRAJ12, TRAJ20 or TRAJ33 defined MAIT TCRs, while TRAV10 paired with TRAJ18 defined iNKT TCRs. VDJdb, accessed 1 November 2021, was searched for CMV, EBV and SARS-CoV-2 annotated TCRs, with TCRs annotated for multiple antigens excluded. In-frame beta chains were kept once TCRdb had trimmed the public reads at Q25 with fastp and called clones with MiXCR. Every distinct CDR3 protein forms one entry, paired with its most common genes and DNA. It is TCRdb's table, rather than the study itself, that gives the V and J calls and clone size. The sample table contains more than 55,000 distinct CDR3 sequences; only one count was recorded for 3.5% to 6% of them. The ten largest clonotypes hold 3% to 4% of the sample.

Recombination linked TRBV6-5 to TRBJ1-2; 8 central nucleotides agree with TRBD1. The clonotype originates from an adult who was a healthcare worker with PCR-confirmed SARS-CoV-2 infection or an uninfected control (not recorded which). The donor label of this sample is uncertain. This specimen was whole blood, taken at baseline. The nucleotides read TGTGCCAGCAGTCGACAGGGGAAGTCTAGTAACTATGGCTACACCTTC. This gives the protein CASSRQGKSSNYGYTF.